These 8 T cell receptor beta chains share one sample of origin, sequenced in a study of blood T cell repertoires in COVID-19. Sequencing used immunoSEQ multiplex PCR; TCRdb keeps in-frame clones, though not all of them. Of about 300,000 clones in the sample, approximately 88% were seen once. Sample: peripheral blood. Source of these receptors: a woman in her thirties who had recovered from COVID-19.

The chain has TRBV4-1 and TRBJ1-5; perhaps TRBD1 as D (6 bases). Germline CDR1 is MGHRA and CDR2 is YSYEKL. Trimming removed 1 base from V and 6 bases from J, with 16 bases in between. The CDR3 length is 16 residues. CDR3 sequence reads: CASSQGWEGGGQPQHF. The CDR3 region has the DNA TGCGCCAGCAGCCAAGGTTGGGAAGGGGGGGGTCAGCCCCAGCATTTT.

The CDR3 sequence is CASSGTPNLNEQFF. The CDR3 region has the DNA TGTGCCAGCAGCGGGACTCCCAACCTTAATGAGCAGTTCTTC. This chain uses TRBV9 with TRBJ2-1, with D tentatively TRBD2 (5 bases). This CDR3 has 14 amino acids. CDR1 and CDR2 (germline): SGDLS, YYNGEE. Trimming shortened V by 3 bases and J by 7 bases, and 14 bases separated the two germline ends.

The rearrangement joins TRBV2 to TRBJ1-2; 9 nucleotides match TRBD1. The CDR3 contains 14 residues. Germline CDR1 and CDR2: SNHLY and FYNNEI. The V segment lost 4 bases and the J segment 8 bases; nucleotides outside the gene matches: 8. The CDR3 DNA reads as TGTGCCAGCAGTGGCGACGGGACAGGGCCCGGCTACACCTTC. This translates into CASSGDGTGPGYTF.

This clone appeared once. This rearrangement joins TRBV18 to TRBJ1-1; possible D gene TRBD1, 6 bases. Trimming removed 0 bases at V and 6 bases at J, with 8 bases between. The length of the CDR3 is 13 residues. Per germline, CDR1 KGHSH and CDR2 LQKENI. CDR3 DNA: TGTGCCAGCTCACCACCGGGACAACCTGAAGCTTTCTTT. It specifies CASSPPGQPEAFF.

This clone has just one count. V is TRBV15 and J is TRBJ1-6; D might be TRBD1 (6 bases). Germline values: CDR1 LNHNV, CDR2 YYDKDF (reference sequence). This CDR3 is 15 amino acids long. Trimming took off 2 bases at V and 7 bases at J, with 12 bases between the two ends. The CDR3 nucleotides read TGTGCCACCAGCAGATCAGGGGCTTGGAATTCACCCCTCCACTTT. It is translated as CATSRSGAWNSPLHF.

The chain combines TRBV5-1 with TRBJ1-1; 11 nucleotides match TRBD1. Germline V gene sequence: CDR1 SGHRS, CDR2 YFSETQ. The CDR3 spans 17 residues. Unmatched junction bases numbered 8, after V lost 0 bases and J lost 4 bases. The CDR3 here is CASSLEPGTGGGTEAFF. The CDR3 nucleotides read TGCGCCAGCAGCTTGGAACCCGGGACAGGGGGAGGCACTGAAGCTTTCTTT.

This chain joins TRBV4-3 and TRBJ1-1; a possible D gene is TRBD1 (6 bases). Trimming pared 0 bases from V and 7 bases from J, leaving 9 bases between. Germline CDR1 reads LGHNA; CDR2 reads YSLEER. CDR3 length: 13 amino acids. The CDR3, as DNA: TGCGCCAGCAGCCAAGAACCCAGGGGTGAAGCTTTCTTT. It encodes CASSQEPRGEAFF.

V usage is TRBV19 and J usage is TRBJ1-5, with D possibly being TRBD1 (6 bases). Germline V CDR1 and CDR2: LNHDA, SQIVND (reference sequence). This CDR3 has 13 residues. V was cut by 5 bases and J by 5 bases, with 10 bases left in between. This chain's CDR3 is CASSRAGDQPQHF. Written as DNA, the CDR3 is TGTGCCAGTAGTCGGGCAGGGGATCAGCCCCAGCATTTT.